These 24 T cell receptor beta chains share one sample of origin, sequenced in a study of blood T cell repertoires in COVID-19. Repertoires were generated with immunoSEQ multiplex PCR, while TCRdb's copy carries only in-frame clones and drops some. The table shows over 300,000 clones, with 80% to 90% occurring only once. Source material: peripheral blood. The receptors come from a man aged 35 to 55 with acute or convalescent COVID-19.

CDR3 in amino acids: CASRTKQGVYEQYF. The CDR3 region has the DNA TGTGCCAGCAGGACGAAACAGGGGGTCTACGAGCAGTACTTC. The gene calls are TRBV11-2 and TRBJ2-7; 8 bases agree with TRBD1. CDR1 SGHAT and CDR2 FQNNGV come from the germline V gene. J lost 3 bases, V lost 6 bases, and 7 bases had no gene match. This CDR3 spans 14 amino acids.

The gene calls are TRBV30 and TRBJ1-2; 9 nucleotides agree with TRBD1. V trimming: 5 bases; J trimming: 4 bases; junction bases outside the gene matches: 11. CDR3 length: 15 residues. Germline V gene data show CDR1 as GTSNPN and CDR2 as SVGIG (reference sequence). The CDR3 loop is CAWGTGFPFSYGYTF. The CDR3 DNA is TGTGCCTGGGGGACAGGGTTTCCCTTCAGCTATGGCTACACCTTC. The full variable domain, its missing parts supplied by reference TRBV30 and TRBJ1-2, is SQTIHQWPATLVQPVGSPLSLECTVEGTSNPNLYWYRQAAGRGLQLLFYSVGIGQISSEVPQNLSASRPQDRQFILSSKKLLLSDSGFYLCAWGTGFPFSYGYTFGSGTRLTVV.

The chain employs TRBV3-1 (or the pseudogene TRBV3-2) and TRBJ1-5; unclear D gene. The CDR3 is 13 amino acids. Germline V gene data show CDR1 as LGHDT and CDR2 as YNNKEL (reference sequence). V dropped 3 bases and J dropped 4 bases, with 7 bases sitting between them. CDR3 protein: CASSHGGNQPQHF. CDR3 DNA sequence: TGTGCCAGCAGCCACGGAGGGAATCAGCCCCAGCATTTT.

This clone was observed once. The chain links TRBV5-4 to TRBJ1-2; D is undetermined. Germline CDR1 reads SGHNT; CDR2 reads YYREEE (reference sequence). CDR3 length: 15 residues. Trimming left V 0 bases short and J 8 bases short, with 17 bases between. CDR3 region: CASSLARTGPGGYTF. The CDR3 nucleotides read TGTGCCAGCAGCTTGGCTCGGACCGGCCCGGGAGGCTACACCTTC.

The gene calls are TRBV28 and TRBJ1-2, with D tentatively TRBD1 (5 bases). Germline assignment: CDR1 MDHEN and CDR2 SYDVKM. The CDR3 has 14 residues. V shed 4 bases and J shed 5 bases, with 14 bases lying between them. The CDR3 DNA follows: TGTGCCAGCAGTTCCCAGAAGACAGAGTATGGCTACACCTTC. Protein sequence: CASSSQKTEYGYTF.

This rearrangement joins TRBV3-1 (or the pseudogene TRBV3-2) to TRBJ2-4; D is undetermined. The V gene's germline CDR1 is LGHDT and CDR2 YNNKEL (reference sequence). With 1 base removed from V and 0 bases from J, the gap between germline ends came to 25 bases. The CDR3 length is 21 residues. CDR3 coding DNA: TGTGCCAGCAGCCAAGTTAGAGTTGCTACGGGTTTAATCTTAGCCAAAAACATTCAGTACTTC. Amino acids: CASSQVRVATGLILAKNIQYF.

In this sample, this clone turned up once. The chain recombines TRBV29-1 with TRBJ1-1, with unresolved D. The CDR3 has 12 amino acids. Trimming removed 3 bases at V and 2 bases at J, with 7 bases between. CDR1 is SQVTM and CDR2 is ANQGSEA in the germline V gene. As DNA, the CDR3 is TGCAGCGTTGATTCGGTAAACACTGAAGCTTTCTTT. Its protein is CSVDSVNTEAFF.

The chain combines TRBV19 with TRBJ2-7; 7 bases agree with TRBD1. The germline V gene has CDR1 LNHDA and CDR2 SQIVND (reference sequence). V trimming: 3 bases; J trimming: 5 bases; junction bases outside the gene matches: 4. This CDR3 spans 13 amino acids. The CDR3 loop reads CASSMIQGDEQYF. The CDR3 nucleotides read TGTGCCAGTAGTATGATTCAGGGGGACGAGCAGTACTTC.

This chain connects TRBV28 to TRBJ1-5; D is undetermined. The CDR3 covers 14 residues. Germline CDR1 reads MDHEN; CDR2 reads SYDVKM. Trimming left V 3 bases short and J 3 bases short, with 9 bases between. CDR3 nucleotide sequence: TGTGCCAGCAGTTTTTCGGAGTTCAATCAGCCCCAGCATTTT. This gives the protein CASSFSEFNQPQHF.

The chain combines TRBV14 with TRBJ1-2; D is unresolved. Germline CDR1 reads SGHDN; CDR2 reads FVKESK. CDR3 length: 13 residues. Between the trimmed V and J ends, which lost 4 bases and 1 base, there was a span of 7 bases. The CDR3 DNA reads TGTGCCAGCAGCCCCACATTTAACTATGGCTACACCTTC. It encodes CASSPTFNYGYTF. Full variable domain (outside the CDR3, taken from reference TRBV14 and TRBJ1-2): EAGVTQFPSHSVIEKGQTVTLRCDPISGHDNLYWYRRVMGKEIKFLLHFVKESKQDESGMPNNRFLAERTGGTYSTLKVQPAELEDSGVYFCASSPTFNYGYTFGSGTRLTVV.

The chain couples TRBV19 to TRBJ1-2, with D unclear. The CDR3 is 15 residues long. Trimming removed 8 bases at V and 1 base at J, with 17 bases between. In germline, CDR1 is LNHDA, CDR2 SQIVND (reference sequence). CDR3 protein: CASGPPGTFNYGYTF. CDR3 coding DNA: TGTGCCAGTGGTCCCCCAGGCACCTTTAACTATGGCTACACCTTC.

CDR3 nucleotides: TGCGCCAGCACTCCCCGGACAGGCAATCAGCCCCAGCATTTT. This encodes CASTPRTGNQPQHF. The rearrangement links TRBV23-1 to TRBJ1-5; D perhaps matches TRBD1 (6 bases). TRBV23-1 is given ORF status, its function remaining uncertain. V lost 7 bases and J 2 bases, leaving 12 bases between the germline ends. The CDR3 length is 14 residues.

This rearrangement joins TRBV4-2 to TRBJ1-2, with 7 bases identical to TRBD1. Germline-derived CDR1 and CDR2 are LGHNA and YNFKEQ. The CDR3 has 14 amino acids. V lost 4 bases, J lost 0 bases, and 2 bases stayed unmatched. The CDR3 sequence is CASSRQGANYGYTF. The CDR3 nucleotides read TGTGCCAGCAGCCGACAGGGAGCTAACTATGGCTACACCTTC.

This chain links TRBV4-3 with TRBJ2-3; 8 bases line up with TRBD2. Losses at the gene ends were 2 bases for V and 1 base for J; bases not matched to a gene: 8. The CDR3 is 17 amino acids. CDR1 is LGHNA and CDR2 is YSLEER in the germline V gene. CDR3 in DNA: TGCGCCAGCAGCCAAACCTGGGGACTAGATGGCACAGATACGCAGTATTTT. This encodes CASSQTWGLDGTDTQYF.

The V gene is TRBV30, the J gene TRBJ2-7; no clear D. Trimming took 1 base from V and 0 from J, leaving 4 bases between them. Germline values: CDR1 GTSNPN, CDR2 SVGIG (reference sequence). CDR3 length: 12 residues. CDR3 in amino acids: CAWSDTSYEQYF. CDR3 coding DNA: TGTGCCTGGAGTGACACCTCCTACGAGCAGTACTTC.

This chain uses TRBV7-2 with TRBJ2-1; 9 bases are shared with TRBD2. Germline V gene lookup returns CDR1 SGHTA and CDR2 FQGNSA. CDR3 length: 15 amino acids. The ends lost 1 base at V and 6 bases at J; junction bases unmatched: 4. The CDR3 loop is CASSLVGLAINEQFF. Written as DNA, the CDR3 is TGTGCCAGCAGCTTAGTGGGACTAGCAATCAATGAGCAGTTCTTC.

The rearrangement joins TRBV27 to TRBJ1-3, with TRBD1 as a possible D gene (5 bases). The CDR3 length is 13 residues. Germline values: CDR1 MNHEY, CDR2 SMNVEV (reference sequence). Trimming took 8 bases from V and 7 from J, leaving 15 bases between them. CDR3 in DNA: TGTGCCAGCTCCCTTTTTGGGGGGAACACCATATATTTT. It codes for CASSLFGGNTIYF.

This chain joins TRBV27 and TRBJ2-2; unclear D gene. V lost 5 bases to trimming and J lost 7 bases, with 8 bases between them. Germline-derived CDR1 and CDR2 are MNHEY and SMNVEV (reference sequence). The CDR3 runs to 12 residues. This chain's CDR3 is CASSPGGGELFF. The DNA for the CDR3 is TGTGCCAGCAGTCCCGGTGGCGGGGAGCTGTTTTTT.

V is TRBV28 and J is TRBJ1-5, with 8 bases lining up with TRBD1. This CDR3 has 15 residues. The V gene's germline CDR1 is MDHEN and CDR2 SYDVKM. The V and J ends lost 5 bases and 2 bases, in that order; junction bases with no gene match: 5. The CDR3, as DNA: TGTGCCAGCAGTCCCGACAGGGGCGGCAATCAGCCCCAGCATTTT. Protein product: CASSPDRGGNQPQHF.

The CDR3 sequence is CASRPWRAGVNNEQFF. As DNA, the CDR3 is TGTGCCAGCAGACCGTGGCGGGCGGGAGTGAACAATGAGCAGTTCTTC. The rearrangement links TRBV27 to TRBJ2-1; TRBD2 matches at 7 bases. The CDR3 contains 16 residues. The germline V gene has CDR1 MNHEY and CDR2 SMNVEV (reference sequence). V gave up 6 bases and J gave up 5 bases; unmatched junction bases: 13.

The chain recombines TRBV3-1 (or the pseudogene TRBV3-2) with TRBJ1-2; D call uncertain. In germline, CDR1 is LGHDT, CDR2 YNNKEL (reference sequence). V shed 0 bases and J shed 4 bases, with 6 bases lying between them. The CDR3 sequence is 13 residues long. DNA for the CDR3: TGTGCCAGCAGCCAAGAACAGCTCTATGGCTACACCTTC. Its protein product is CASSQEQLYGYTF.

This sequence joins TRBV5-4 and TRBJ1-1; D is possibly TRBD1 (6 bases). Trimming removed 3 bases from V and 1 base from J, with 13 bases in between. Germline loops: CDR1 SGHNT, CDR2 YYREEE (reference sequence). This CDR3 comprises 15 residues. The CDR3: CASSWDPGANTEAFF. The CDR3 DNA sequence: TGTGCCAGCAGCTGGGACCCAGGGGCGAACACTGAAGCTTTCTTT.

This clone occurred a few times. The chain employs TRBV19 and TRBJ2-5; a possible D gene is TRBD1 (6 bases). V was shortened by 5 bases and J by 5 bases, with 12 bases between the two germline ends. The CDR3 runs 13 residues. Germline CDR1 and CDR2: LNHDA and SQIVND (reference sequence). The CDR3 region has the DNA TGTGCCAGTAGTTCACAGGGTCGCGAGACCCAGTACTTC. Protein product: CASSSQGRETQYF.

This clone was observed a single time. The chain joins TRBV6-5 to TRBJ1-6, with D possibly matching TRBD1 (5 bases). V was cut by 6 bases and J by 10 bases, with 19 bases left in between. The CDR3 loop spans 15 amino acids. The germline CDR1 and CDR2 sequences are MNHEY and SVGAGI. CDR3 nucleotide sequence: TGTGCCAGCAGCCAGCCGGGAGGGACGAGGTCACCCCTCCACTTT. It specifies CASSQPGGTRSPLHF.